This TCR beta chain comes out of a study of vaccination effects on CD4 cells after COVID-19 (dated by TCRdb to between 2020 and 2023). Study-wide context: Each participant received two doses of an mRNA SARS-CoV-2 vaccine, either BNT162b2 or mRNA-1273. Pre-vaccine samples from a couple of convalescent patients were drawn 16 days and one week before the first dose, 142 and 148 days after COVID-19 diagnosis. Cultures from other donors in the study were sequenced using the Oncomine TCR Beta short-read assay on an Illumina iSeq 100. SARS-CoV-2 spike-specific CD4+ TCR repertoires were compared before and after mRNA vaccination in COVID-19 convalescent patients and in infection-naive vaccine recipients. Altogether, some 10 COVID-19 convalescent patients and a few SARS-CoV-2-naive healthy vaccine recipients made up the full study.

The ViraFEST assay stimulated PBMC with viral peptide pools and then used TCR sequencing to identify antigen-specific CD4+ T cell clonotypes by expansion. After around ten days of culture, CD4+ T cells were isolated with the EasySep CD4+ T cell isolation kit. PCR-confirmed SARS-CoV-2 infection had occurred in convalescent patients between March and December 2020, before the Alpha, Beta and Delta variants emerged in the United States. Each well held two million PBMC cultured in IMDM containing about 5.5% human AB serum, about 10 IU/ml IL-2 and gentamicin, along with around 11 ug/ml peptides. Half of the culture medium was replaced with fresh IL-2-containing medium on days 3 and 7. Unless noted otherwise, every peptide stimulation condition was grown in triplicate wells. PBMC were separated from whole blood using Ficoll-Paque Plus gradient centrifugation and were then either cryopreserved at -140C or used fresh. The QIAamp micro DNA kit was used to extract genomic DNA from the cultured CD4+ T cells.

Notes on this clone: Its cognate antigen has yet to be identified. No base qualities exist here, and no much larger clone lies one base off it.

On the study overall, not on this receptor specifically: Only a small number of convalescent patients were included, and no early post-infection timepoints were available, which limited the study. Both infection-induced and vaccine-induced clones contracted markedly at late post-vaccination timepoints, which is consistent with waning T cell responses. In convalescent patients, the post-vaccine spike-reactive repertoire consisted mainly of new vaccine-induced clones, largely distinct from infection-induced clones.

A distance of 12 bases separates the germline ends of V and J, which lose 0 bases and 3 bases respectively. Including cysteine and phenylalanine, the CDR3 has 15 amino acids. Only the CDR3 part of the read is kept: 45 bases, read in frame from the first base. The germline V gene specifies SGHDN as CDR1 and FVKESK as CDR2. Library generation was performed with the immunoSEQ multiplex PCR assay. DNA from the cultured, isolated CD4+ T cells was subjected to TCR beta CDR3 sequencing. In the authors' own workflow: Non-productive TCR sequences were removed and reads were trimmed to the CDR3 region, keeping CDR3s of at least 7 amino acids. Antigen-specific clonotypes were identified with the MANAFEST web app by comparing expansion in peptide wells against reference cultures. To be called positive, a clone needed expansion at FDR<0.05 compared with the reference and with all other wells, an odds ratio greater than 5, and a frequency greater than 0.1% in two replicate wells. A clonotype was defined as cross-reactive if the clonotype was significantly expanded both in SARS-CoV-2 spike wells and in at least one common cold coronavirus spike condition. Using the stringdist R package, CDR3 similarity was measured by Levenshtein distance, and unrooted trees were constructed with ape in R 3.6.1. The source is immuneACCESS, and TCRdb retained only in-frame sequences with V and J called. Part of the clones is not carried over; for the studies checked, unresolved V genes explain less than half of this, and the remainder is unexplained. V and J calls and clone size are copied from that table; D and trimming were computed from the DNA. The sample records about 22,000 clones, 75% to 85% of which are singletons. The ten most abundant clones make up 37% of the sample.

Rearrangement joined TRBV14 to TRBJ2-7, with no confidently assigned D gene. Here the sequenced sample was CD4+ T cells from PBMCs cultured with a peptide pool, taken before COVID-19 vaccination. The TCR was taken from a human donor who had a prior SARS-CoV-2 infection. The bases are TGTGCCAGCAGCCAAGATTTGCCCGGGTACTACGAGCAGTACTTC. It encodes CASSQDLPGYYEQYF.